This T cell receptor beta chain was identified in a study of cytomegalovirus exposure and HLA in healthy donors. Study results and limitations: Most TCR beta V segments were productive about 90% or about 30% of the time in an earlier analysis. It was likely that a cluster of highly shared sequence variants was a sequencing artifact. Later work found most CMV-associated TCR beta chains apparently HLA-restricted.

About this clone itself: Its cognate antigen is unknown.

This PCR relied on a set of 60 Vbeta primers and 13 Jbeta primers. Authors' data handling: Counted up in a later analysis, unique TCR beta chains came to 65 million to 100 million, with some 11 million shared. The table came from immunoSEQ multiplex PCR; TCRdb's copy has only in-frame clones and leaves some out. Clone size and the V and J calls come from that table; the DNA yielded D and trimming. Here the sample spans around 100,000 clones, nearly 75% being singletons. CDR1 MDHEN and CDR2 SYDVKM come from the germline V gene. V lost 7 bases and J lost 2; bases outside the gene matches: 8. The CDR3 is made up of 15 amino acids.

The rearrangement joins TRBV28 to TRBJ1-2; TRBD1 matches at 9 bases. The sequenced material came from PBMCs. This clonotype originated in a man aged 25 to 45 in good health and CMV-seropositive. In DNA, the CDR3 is TGTGCCAGCACCTCTGGGGGGACAGGGAACTATGGCTACACCTTC. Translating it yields CASTSGGTGNYGYTF.